The 5 T cell receptor beta chains listed next were all sequenced from one sample in a study of T cell responses to AZD1222 COVID-19 vaccine. Here immunoSEQ multiplex PCR was the method, and the copy in TCRdb shows in-frame clones only, minus some. The sample holds approximately 270,000 clones, almost 95% seen once. Sequences were derived from peripheral blood, sampled 28 days after the second AZD1222 dose. Receptor source: an adult who received the AZD1222 COVID-19 vaccine.

The rearrangement joins TRBV28 to TRBJ1-2; D is perhaps TRBD1 (5 bases). The V end was cut by 2 bases, the J end by 2 bases, with 12 bases between. This CDR3 has 15 residues. CDR1 and CDR2 (germline): MDHEN, SYDVKM. The CDR3 spells CASSLAGRRNYGYTF. Here the CDR3 DNA reads TGTGCCAGCAGTTTAGCGGGACGGCGAAACTATGGCTACACCTTC.

This clone was detected only once. The J gene is TRBJ2-7, the V gene TRBV7-6; tentatively, D is TRBD2 (5 bases). Germline values: CDR1 SGHVS, CDR2 FNYEAQ. Trimming stripped 10 bases from V and 6 bases from J, with 22 bases between. There are 14 residues in the CDR3. The CDR3 sequence is CATVWAEDWGEQYF. CDR3 in DNA: TGTGCCACTGTTTGGGCGGAGGATTGGGGCGAGCAGTACTTC.

Here the CDR3 DNA reads TGTGCCAGCAGTATGGGGCTAGCGGGTACCGGGAAGTTCTTC. Translating it yields CASSMGLAGTGKFF. The chain recombines TRBV6-5 with TRBJ2-1; the match to TRBD2 covers 8 bases. The CDR3 consists of 14 residues. CDR1 is MNHEY, CDR2 SVGAGI, per germline. Trimming at V came to 5 bases and at J to 14 bases, leaving 14 bases not matched to a gene.

The rearrangement links TRBV6-5 to TRBJ2-1, with 8 bases lining up with TRBD2. Looked up from germline, CDR1 is MNHEY and CDR2 is SVGAGI. V gave up 2 bases and J gave up 0 bases; unmatched junction bases: 3. The CDR3 consists of 16 residues. CDR3 coding DNA: TGTGCCAGCAGTTACGCCAGCGGGGGCTCCTACAATGAGCAGTTCTTC. This codes for CASSYASGGSYNEQFF.

This clone was found once. The V call is TRBV19, the J call TRBJ1-1, with D possibly TRBD1 on 6 matching bases. The V gene's germline CDR1 is LNHDA and CDR2 SQIVND (reference sequence). Trimming removed 1 base from V and 1 base from J, with 7 bases in between. The CDR3 loop spans 14 amino acids. DNA for the CDR3: TGTGCCAGTAGTATAGGACAGGCGAACACTGAAGCTTTCTTT. Amino acid sequence: CASSIGQANTEAFF.